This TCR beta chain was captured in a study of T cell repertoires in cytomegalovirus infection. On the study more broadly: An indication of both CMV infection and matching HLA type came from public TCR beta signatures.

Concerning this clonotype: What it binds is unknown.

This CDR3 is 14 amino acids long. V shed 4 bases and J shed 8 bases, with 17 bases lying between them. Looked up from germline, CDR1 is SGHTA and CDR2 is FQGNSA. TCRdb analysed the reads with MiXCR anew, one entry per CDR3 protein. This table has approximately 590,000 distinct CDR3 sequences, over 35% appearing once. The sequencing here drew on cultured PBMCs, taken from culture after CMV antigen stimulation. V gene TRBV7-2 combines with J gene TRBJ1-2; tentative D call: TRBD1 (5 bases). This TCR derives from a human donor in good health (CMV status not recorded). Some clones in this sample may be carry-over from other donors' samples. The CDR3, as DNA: TGTGCCAGCAGCTCAGCGCAGGGCGTTCGGGGCTACACCTTC. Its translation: CASSSAQGVRGYTF. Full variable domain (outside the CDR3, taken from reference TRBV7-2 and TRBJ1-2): GAGVSQSPSNKVTEKGKDVELRCDPISGHTALYWYRQSLGQGLEFLIYFQGNSAPDKSGLPSDRFSAERTGGSVSTLTIQRTQQEDSAVYLCASSSAQGVRGYTFGSGTRLTVV.